This is a list of T cell receptor beta chains from one sample in a study of T-cell reconstitution after alpha-beta-depleted transplantation in children. TCRdb called the PCR reads again in MiXCR, with one record for every CDR3 protein. The sample includes about 640,000 distinct CDR3 sequences, 10% to 15% seen only once; the top ten take approximately 2.1%. Material: PBMCs, mostly from graft donor cells, obtained 360 days after TCRalphabeta/CD19-depleted stem cell transplant. These TCRs come from a male patient aged 10 to 17 who had a stem cell transplant for acute myeloid leukemia, so the T cells may come from the graft donor. The CDR3 runs from the conserved cysteine through the conserved F or W. The order of the fields is clone size, V gene, J gene, D gene, CDR3 protein, CDR3 DNA. A D gene is named only where the DNA matches it firmly. A row's size may be missing; if present it is once, few, many or a size class.

.,TRBV20-1,TRBJ2-1,.,CSAMASSYNEQFF,TGCAGTGCTATGGCGAGCTCCTACAATGAGCAGTTCTTC
many,TRBV29-1,TRBJ2-1,TRBD1,CSSHRGLNEQFF,TGCAGCTCCCACAGGGGGCTGAATGAGCAGTTCTTC
.,TRBV15,TRBJ2-7,.,CATSRDFPVEQYF,TGTGCCACCAGCAGAGATTTTCCTGTGGAGCAGTACTTC
many,TRBV7-9,TRBJ2-5,.,CASSWALSQETQYF,TGTGCCAGCAGCTGGGCCCTATCTCAAGAGACCCAGTACTTC
.,TRBV28,TRBJ1-1,.,CASTPVSNTEAFF,TGTGCCAGCACCCCGGTCTCGAACACTGAAGCTTTCTTT
many,TRBV9,TRBJ2-1,TRBD2,CASSAGGSSYNEQFF,TGTGCCAGCAGCGCCGGCGGGAGCTCCTACAATGAGCAGTTCTTC
.,TRBV4-3,TRBJ2-4,.,CASGLTTGKNIQYF,TGCGCCAGCGGTCTGACTACCGGCAAAAACATTCAGTACTTC
few,TRBV7-2,TRBJ2-1,.,CASSPFSSGPYNEQFF,TGTGCCAGCAGCCCATTTTCCAGCGGGCCGTACAATGAGCAGTTCTTC
.,TRBV24-1,TRBJ2-1,.,CATSDSDWGQQFF,TGTGCCACCAGTGATTCTGACTGGGGACAGCAGTTCTTC
many,TRBV7-2,TRBJ2-5,.,CASKVGNWETQYF,TGTGCCAGCAAGGTGGGGAATTGGGAGACCCAGTACTTC